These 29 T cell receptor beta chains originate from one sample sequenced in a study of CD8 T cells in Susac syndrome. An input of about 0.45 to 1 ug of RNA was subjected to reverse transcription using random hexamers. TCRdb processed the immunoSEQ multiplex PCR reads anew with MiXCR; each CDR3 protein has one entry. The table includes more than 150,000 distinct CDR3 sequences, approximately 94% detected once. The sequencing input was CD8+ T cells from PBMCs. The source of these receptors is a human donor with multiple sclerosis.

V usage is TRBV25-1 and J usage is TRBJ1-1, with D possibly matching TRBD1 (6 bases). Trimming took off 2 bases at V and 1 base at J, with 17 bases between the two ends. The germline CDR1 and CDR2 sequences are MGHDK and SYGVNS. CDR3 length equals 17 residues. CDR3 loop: CASSEGRDKRKNTEAFF. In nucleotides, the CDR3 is TGTGCCAGCAGTGAAGGTAGGGACAAAAGAAAGAACACTGAAGCTTTCTTT.

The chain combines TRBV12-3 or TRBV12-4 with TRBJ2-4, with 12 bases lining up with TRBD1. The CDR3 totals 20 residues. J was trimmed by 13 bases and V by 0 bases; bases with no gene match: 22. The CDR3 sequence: CASSLALRSVIGTGGWQQYF. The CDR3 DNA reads TGTGCCAGCAGTTTAGCGCTCCGTAGCGTTATCGGGACAGGGGGCTGGCAACAGTACTTC.

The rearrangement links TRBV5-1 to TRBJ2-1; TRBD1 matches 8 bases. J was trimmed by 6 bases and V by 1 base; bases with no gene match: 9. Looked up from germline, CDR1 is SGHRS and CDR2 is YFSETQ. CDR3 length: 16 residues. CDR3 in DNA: TGCGCCAGCAGCTTGCTTCCGGGACAGGTGCCCAATGAGCAGTTCTTC. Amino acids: CASSLLPGQVPNEQFF.

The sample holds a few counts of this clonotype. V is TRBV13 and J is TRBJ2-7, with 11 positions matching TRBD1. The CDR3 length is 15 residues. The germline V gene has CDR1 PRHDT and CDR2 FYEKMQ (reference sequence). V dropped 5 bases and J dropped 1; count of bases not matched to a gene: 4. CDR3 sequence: CASSPGTGGSYEQYF. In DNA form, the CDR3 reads TGTGCCAGCAGCCCCGGGACAGGGGGTTCCTACGAGCAGTACTTC.

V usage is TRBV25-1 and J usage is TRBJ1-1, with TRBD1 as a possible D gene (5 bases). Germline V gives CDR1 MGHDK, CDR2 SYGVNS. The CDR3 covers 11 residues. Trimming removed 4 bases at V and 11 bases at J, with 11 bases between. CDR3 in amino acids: CASSGQGLAFF. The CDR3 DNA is TGTGCCAGCAGTGGGCAGGGCCTCGCTTTCTTT.

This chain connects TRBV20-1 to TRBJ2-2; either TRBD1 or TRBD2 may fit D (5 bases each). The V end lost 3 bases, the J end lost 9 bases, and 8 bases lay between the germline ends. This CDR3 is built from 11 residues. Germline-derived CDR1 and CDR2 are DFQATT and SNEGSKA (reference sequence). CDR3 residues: CSAREDRELFF. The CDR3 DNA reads TGCAGTGCTAGGGAGGACAGGGAGCTGTTTTTT.

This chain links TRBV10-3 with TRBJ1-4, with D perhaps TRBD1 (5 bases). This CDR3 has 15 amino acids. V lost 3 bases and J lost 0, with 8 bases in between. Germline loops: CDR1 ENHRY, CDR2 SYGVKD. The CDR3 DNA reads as TGTGCCATCAGTGACCAACAGGCAACTAATGAAAAACTGTTTTTT. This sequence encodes CAISDQQATNEKLFF.

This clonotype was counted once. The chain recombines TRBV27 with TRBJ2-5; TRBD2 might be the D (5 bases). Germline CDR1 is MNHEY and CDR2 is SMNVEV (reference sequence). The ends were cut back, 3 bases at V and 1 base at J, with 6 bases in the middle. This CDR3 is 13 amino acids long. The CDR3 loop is CASSFEGQETQYF. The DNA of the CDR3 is TGTGCCAGCAGTTTTGAGGGCCAAGAGACCCAGTACTTC.

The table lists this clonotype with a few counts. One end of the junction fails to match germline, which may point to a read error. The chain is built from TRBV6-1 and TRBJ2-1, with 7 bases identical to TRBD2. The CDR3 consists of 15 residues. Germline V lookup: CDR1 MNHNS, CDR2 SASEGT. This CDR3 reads CASRYSGHSSNEQFF. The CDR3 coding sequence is TGTGCCAGCAGGTATAGCGGGCACTCCTCCAATGAGCAGTTCTTC.

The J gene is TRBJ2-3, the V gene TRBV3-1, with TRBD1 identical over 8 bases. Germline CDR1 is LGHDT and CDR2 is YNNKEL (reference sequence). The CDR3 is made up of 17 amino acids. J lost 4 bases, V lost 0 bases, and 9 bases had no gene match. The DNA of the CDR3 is TGTGCCAGCAGCCAAGATTCCGGCAGGGGGCGCGCAGATACGCAGTATTTT. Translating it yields CASSQDSGRGRADTQYF.

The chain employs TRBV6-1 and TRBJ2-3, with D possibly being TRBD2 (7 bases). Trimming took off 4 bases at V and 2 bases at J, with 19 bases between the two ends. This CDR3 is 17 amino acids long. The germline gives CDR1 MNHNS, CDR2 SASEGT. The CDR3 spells CASSAPGGGFVTDTQYF. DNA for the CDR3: TGTGCCAGCAGTGCCCCGGGGGGCGGCTTCGTCACAGATACGCAGTATTTT.

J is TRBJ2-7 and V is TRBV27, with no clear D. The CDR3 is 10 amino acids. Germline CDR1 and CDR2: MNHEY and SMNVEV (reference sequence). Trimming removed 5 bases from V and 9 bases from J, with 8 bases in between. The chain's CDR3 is CASSPSGQYF. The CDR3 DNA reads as TGTGCCAGCAGTCCCTCAGGGCAGTACTTC.

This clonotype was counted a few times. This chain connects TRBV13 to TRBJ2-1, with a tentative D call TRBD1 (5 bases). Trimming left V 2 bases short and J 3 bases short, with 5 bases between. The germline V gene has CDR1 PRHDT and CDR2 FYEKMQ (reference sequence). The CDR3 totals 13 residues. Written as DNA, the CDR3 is TGTGCCAGCAGCTTACAGGGCTACAATGAGCAGTTCTTC. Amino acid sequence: CASSLQGYNEQFF.

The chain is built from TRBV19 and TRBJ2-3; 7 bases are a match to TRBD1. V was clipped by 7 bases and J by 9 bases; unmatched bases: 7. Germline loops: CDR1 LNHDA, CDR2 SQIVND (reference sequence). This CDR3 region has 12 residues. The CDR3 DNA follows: TGTGCCAGTACAGACAACAGGGGAACGCAGTATTTT. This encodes CASTDNRGTQYF.

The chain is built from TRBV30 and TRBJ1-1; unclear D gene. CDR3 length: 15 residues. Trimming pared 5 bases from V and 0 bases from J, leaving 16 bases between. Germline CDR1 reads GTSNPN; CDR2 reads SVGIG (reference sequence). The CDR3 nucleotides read TGTGCCTGGGGCGGTGAGAACAGTATGAACACTGAAGCTTTCTTT. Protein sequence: CAWGGENSMNTEAFF.

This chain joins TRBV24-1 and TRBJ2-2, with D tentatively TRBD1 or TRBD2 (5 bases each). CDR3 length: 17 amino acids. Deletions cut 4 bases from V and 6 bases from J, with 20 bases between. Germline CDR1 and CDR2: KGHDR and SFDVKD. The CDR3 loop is CATSEVGRQPPAGELFF. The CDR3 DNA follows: TGTGCCACCAGTGAGGTGGGACGGCAGCCGCCGGCCGGGGAGCTGTTTTTT.

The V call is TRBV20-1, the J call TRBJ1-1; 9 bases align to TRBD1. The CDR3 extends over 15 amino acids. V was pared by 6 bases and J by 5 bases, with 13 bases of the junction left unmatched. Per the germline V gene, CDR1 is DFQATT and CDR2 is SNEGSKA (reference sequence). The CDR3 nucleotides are TGCAGTGCCCCCCTGACACAGGGGGCCAGTACTGAAGCTTTCTTT. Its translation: CSAPLTQGASTEAFF.

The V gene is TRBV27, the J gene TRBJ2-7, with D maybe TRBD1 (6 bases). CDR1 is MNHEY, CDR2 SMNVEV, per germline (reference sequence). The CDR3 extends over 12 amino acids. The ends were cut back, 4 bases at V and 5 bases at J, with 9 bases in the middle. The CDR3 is CASSSRGDEQYF. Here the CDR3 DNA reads TGTGCCAGCAGTTCCAGGGGCGACGAGCAGTACTTC.

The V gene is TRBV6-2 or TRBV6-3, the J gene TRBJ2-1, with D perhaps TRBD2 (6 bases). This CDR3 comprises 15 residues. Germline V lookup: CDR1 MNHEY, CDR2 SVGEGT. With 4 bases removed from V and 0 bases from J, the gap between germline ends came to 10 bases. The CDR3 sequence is CASSSTSGSYNEQFF. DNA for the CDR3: TGTGCCAGCAGTTCGACTAGTGGCTCCTACAATGAGCAGTTCTTC.

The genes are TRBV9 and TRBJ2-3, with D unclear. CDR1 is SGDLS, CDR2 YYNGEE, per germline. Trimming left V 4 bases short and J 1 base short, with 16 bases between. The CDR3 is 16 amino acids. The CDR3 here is CASSPRLGLGTDTQYF. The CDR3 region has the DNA TGTGCCAGCAGCCCCCGCCTAGGGTTGGGCACAGATACGCAGTATTTT.

CDR3 in amino acids: CASSWGGNYGYTF. CDR3 bases: TGTGCCAGCAGTTGGGGCGGTAACTATGGCTACACCTTC. V gene TRBV12-3 or TRBV12-4 combines with J gene TRBJ1-2; TRBD1 is a possible D gene (5 bases). Trimming stripped 4 bases from V and 1 base from J, with 7 bases between. The CDR3 has 13 amino acids.

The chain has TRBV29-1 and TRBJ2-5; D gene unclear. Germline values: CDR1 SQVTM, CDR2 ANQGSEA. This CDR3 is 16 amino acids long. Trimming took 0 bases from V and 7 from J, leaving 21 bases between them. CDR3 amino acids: CSVEDLVGPRPGTQYF. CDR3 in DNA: TGCAGCGTTGAAGATCTCGTCGGGCCACGTCCGGGGACCCAGTACTTC.

CDR3 sequence (DNA): TGTGCCAGCACTAAGCTCGGACAGGGGGATTGTCTCGATGGCTACACCTTC. Amino acid sequence: CASTKLGQGDCLDGYTF. The genes are TRBV21-1 and TRBJ1-2; TRBD1 reflects the table's D call only, with no check against the DNA. TRBV21-1 corresponds to a pseudogene. CDR3 length: 17 residues.

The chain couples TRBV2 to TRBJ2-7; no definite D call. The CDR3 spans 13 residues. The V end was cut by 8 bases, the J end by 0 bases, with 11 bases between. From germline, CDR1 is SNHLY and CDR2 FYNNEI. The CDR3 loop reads CASEHKSSYEQYF. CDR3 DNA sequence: TGTGCCAGCGAGCACAAGTCCTCCTACGAGCAGTACTTC.

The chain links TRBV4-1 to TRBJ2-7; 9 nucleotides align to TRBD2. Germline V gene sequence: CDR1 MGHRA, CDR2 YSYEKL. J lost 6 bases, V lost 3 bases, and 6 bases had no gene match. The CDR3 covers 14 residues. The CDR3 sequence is CASSQRGGVGEQYF. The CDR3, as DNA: TGCGCCAGCAGCCAGCGGGGGGGCGTGGGCGAGCAGTACTTC.

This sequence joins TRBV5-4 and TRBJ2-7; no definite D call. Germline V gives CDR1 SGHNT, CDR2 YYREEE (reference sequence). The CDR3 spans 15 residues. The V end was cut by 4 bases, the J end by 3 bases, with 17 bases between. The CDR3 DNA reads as TGTGCCAGCAGCGGCGGCGGCTCCCCCTTCTACGAGCAGTACTTC. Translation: CASSGGGSPFYEQYF. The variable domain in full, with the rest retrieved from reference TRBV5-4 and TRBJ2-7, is ETGVTQSPTHLIKTRGQQVTLRCSSQSGHNTVSWYQQALGQGPQFIFQYYREEENGRGNFPPRFSGLQFPNYSSELNVNALELDDSALYLCASSGGGSPFYEQYFGPGTRLTVT.

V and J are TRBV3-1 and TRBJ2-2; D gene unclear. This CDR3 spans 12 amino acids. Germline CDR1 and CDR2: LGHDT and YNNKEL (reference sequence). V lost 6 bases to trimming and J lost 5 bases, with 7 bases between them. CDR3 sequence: CASRSTTGELFF. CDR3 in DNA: TGTGCCAGCAGAAGCACGACCGGGGAGCTGTTTTTT. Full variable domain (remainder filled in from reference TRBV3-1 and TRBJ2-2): DTAVSQTPKYLVTQMGNDKSIKCEQNLGHDTMYWYKQDSKKFLKIMFSYNNKELIINETVPNRFSPKSPDKAHLNLHINSLELGDSAVYFCASRSTTGELFFGEGSRLTVL.

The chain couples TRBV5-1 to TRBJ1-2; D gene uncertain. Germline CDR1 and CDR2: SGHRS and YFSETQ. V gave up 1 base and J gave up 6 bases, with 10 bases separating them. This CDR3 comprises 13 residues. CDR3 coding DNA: TGCGCCAGCAGCTTGATAGGACGGGATGGCTACACCTTC. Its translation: CASSLIGRDGYTF.

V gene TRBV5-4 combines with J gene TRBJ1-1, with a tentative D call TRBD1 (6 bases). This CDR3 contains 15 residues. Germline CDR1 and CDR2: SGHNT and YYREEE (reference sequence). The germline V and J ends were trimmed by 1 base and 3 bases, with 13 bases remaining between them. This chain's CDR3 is CASSLPGGPHTEAFF. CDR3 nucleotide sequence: TGTGCCAGCAGCTTGCCCGGGGGGCCCCACACTGAAGCTTTCTTT.